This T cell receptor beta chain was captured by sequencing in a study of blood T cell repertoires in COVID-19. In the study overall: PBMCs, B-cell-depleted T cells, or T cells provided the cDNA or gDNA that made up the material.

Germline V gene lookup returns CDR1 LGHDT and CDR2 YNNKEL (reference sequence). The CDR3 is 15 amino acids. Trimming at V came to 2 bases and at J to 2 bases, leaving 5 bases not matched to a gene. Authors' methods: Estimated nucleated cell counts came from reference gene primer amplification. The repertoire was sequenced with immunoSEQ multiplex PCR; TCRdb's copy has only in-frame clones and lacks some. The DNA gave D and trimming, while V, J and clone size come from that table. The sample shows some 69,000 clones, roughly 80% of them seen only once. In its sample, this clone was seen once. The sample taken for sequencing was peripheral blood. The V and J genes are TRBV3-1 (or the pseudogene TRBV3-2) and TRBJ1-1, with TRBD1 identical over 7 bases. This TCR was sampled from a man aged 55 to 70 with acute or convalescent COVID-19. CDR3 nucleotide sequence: TGTGCCAGCAGCCAATCAACAGGGGAAAACACTGAAGCTTTCTTT. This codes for CASSQSTGENTEAFF.